Shown below are 3 T cell receptor beta chains from a single sample sequenced in a study of response to subunit inactivated influenza vaccine. TCRdb re-called the RT-PCR reads with MiXCR, one entry per CDR3 protein. The sample consists of 600,000 to 850,000 distinct CDR3 sequences, about 15% of them appearing once. The sequenced sample was PBMCs from blood, obtained 14 to 15 days before vaccination. The receptors here all came from a middle-aged man who received an inactivated influenza vaccine.

The chain joins TRBV6-1 to TRBJ1-2; D uncertain. CDR3 length: 14 amino acids. V was shortened by 6 bases and J by 4 bases, with 15 bases between the two germline ends. Germline V gene sequence: CDR1 MNHNS, CDR2 SASEGT. The CDR3 nucleotides read TGTGCCAGCAGGGCCTACAATATGGGCTATGGCTACACCTTC. Protein product: CASRAYNMGYGYTF.

In its sample, this clonotype was seen many times. The chain combines TRBV7-9 with TRBJ1-5; no definite D call. Germline CDR1 SEHNR, CDR2 FQNEAQ (reference sequence). Trimming pared 1 base from V and 11 bases from J, leaving 12 bases between. The CDR3 runs 13 residues. CDR3 bases: TGTGCCAGCAGCTTAGAAGGGCTCGGGGCCCAGCATTTT. Translated: CASSLEGLGAQHF.

This clonotype came up a few times. V usage is TRBV6-2 or TRBV6-3 and J usage is TRBJ2-2; D gene ambiguous. The CDR3 covers 14 residues. Per the germline V gene, CDR1 is MNHEY and CDR2 is SVGEGT. The germline V and J ends were trimmed by 7 bases and 0 bases, with 9 bases remaining between them. For the CDR3, the DNA is TGTGCCAGCAAGTACGGGTCGAACACCGGGGAGCTGTTTTTT. This encodes CASKYGSNTGELFF.